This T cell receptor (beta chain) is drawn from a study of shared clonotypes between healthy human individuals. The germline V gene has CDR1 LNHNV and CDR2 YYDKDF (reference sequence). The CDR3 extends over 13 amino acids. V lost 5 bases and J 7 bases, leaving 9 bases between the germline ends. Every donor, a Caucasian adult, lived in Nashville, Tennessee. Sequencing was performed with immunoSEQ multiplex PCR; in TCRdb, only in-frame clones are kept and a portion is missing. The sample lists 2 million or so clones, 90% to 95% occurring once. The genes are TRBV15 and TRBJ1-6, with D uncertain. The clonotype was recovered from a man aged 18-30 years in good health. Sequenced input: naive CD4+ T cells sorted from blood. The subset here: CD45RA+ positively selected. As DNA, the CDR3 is TGTGCCACCAGCCGCCCAGAGAATTCACCCCTCCACTTT. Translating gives CATSRPENSPLHF.